Presented here are 23 T cell receptor beta chains from one specimen sequenced in a study of beta chain features in type 1 diabetes. Expressed TCRB transcripts were sequenced, since all the RNA that had been isolated was reverse transcribed. This table comes from immunoSEQ multiplex PCR, and its TCRdb copy is limited to in-frame clones, with some not included. The sample gives about 370,000 clones, approximately 15% of which show up once; around 0.02% is in the top ten. Source material: naive CD4+ T cells from blood. The receptors come from a woman between 18 and 29 years old in good health.

CDR3: CSGSQVNTEAFF. CDR3 DNA sequence: TGCAGCGGGTCCCAGGTGAACACTGAAGCTTTCTTT. The chain joins TRBV29-1 to TRBJ1-1; D remains ambiguous. V gave up 7 bases and J gave up 0 bases, with 9 bases separating them. Germline V gene sequence: CDR1 SQVTM, CDR2 ANQGSEA. This CDR3 region has 12 residues.

The CDR3 DNA follows: TGTGCCAGCAGCACGGGGACAGGGGCTTTGAATGAGCAGTTCTTC. Its translation: CASSTGTGALNEQFF. The chain is built from TRBV5-4 and TRBJ2-1; 10 nucleotides agree with TRBD1. The junction had 8 bases not matched to a gene; V was cut back by 4 bases and J by 7 bases. The CDR3 sequence is 15 residues long. CDR1 and CDR2 (germline): SGHNT, YYREEE (reference sequence).

This clone was found a few times. The CDR3 DNA reads as TGTGCCAGCAGCTCTCAGACAGGTACCTACGAGCAGTACTTC. Amino acids: CASSSQTGTYEQYF. The chain has TRBV7-6 and TRBJ2-7, with D possibly matching TRBD1 (6 bases). This CDR3 is built from 14 residues. The V end lost 4 bases, the J end lost 2 bases, and 12 bases lay between the germline ends. CDR1 and CDR2 from the germline V gene are SGHVS and FNYEAQ.

This clone was counted between two and nine times. CDR3 in amino acids: CASSPGGNSNEQFF. The CDR3 region has the DNA TGTGCCAGCAGCCCCGGGGGAAATTCCAATGAGCAGTTCTTC. The chain employs TRBV11-2 and TRBJ2-1, with D perhaps TRBD2 (6 bases). Trimming shortened V by 5 bases and J by 6 bases, and 14 bases separated the two germline ends. The length of the CDR3 is 14 residues. Germline assignment: CDR1 SGHAT and CDR2 FQNNGV.

The chain is built from TRBV4-3 and TRBJ1-1; D is possibly TRBD1 (5 bases). The CDR3 runs 15 residues. Between the trimmed V and J ends, which lost 0 bases and 5 bases, there was a span of 13 bases. Germline lookup yields CDR1 LGHNA and CDR2 YSLEER. CDR3 residues: CASSQDQGVATEAFF. The CDR3 DNA reads as TGCGCCAGCAGCCAAGATCAAGGGGTGGCGACTGAAGCTTTCTTT.

In this sample, this clone turned up a few times. V gene TRBV5-4 combines with J gene TRBJ2-7, with D unresolved. The CDR3 has 16 residues. The germline gives CDR1 SGHNT, CDR2 YYREEE (reference sequence). Trimming left V 4 bases short and J 1 base short, with 18 bases between. The CDR3 loop reads CASSRSVADASYEQYF. CDR3 nucleotides: TGTGCCAGCAGCCGGTCAGTAGCTGACGCTTCCTACGAGCAGTACTTC.

This clone has just a few counts. This rearrangement joins TRBV5-1 to TRBJ2-2; possibly TRBD1 for D (5 bases). This CDR3 spans 15 amino acids. Germline V CDR1 and CDR2: SGHRS, YFSETQ. Between the trimmed V and J ends, which lost 6 bases and 6 bases, there was a span of 18 bases. The CDR3 region has the DNA TGCGCCAGCACCTTTGGGGCAGGTCTTCCCGGGGAGCTGTTTTTT. Its protein is CASTFGAGLPGELFF.

This rearrangement joins TRBV11-2 to TRBJ2-1; the D is unclear. Trimming shortened V by 2 bases and J by 3 bases, and 5 bases separated the two germline ends. The germline V gene has CDR1 SGHAT and CDR2 FQNNGV. The CDR3 loop spans 13 amino acids. This CDR3 is CASSLSHYNEQFF. In DNA form, the CDR3 reads TGTGCCAGCAGCTTAAGCCACTACAATGAGCAGTTCTTC.

CDR3 region: CASSPLGGPSTDTQYF. CDR3 coding DNA: TGTGCCAGCAGCCCCCTAGGAGGACCTAGCACAGATACGCAGTATTTT. The genes are TRBV7-2 and TRBJ2-3; tentatively, D is TRBD2 (5 bases). V lost 5 bases, J lost 0 bases, and 15 bases lay in between. The CDR3 length is 16 residues. Germline lookup yields CDR1 SGHTA and CDR2 FQGNSA.

This clone occurred a few times. The chain joins TRBV2 to TRBJ2-1; D might be TRBD2 (5 bases). The germline V gene has CDR1 SNHLY and CDR2 FYNNEI. This CDR3 comprises 14 residues. Trimming left V 7 bases short and J 2 bases short, with 12 bases between. CDR3 DNA: TGTGCCAGCAATTCCCTCGGGGCCTACAATGAGCAGTTCTTC. This sequence encodes CASNSLGAYNEQFF.

This clone was observed a few times. The V gene is TRBV6-5, the J gene TRBJ1-4; TRBD1 aligns across 8 bases. This CDR3 comprises 15 residues. Germline values: CDR1 MNHEY, CDR2 SVGAGI. Germline trimming cut 3 bases from V and 8 bases from J; bases unmatched to any gene: 8. Here the CDR3 reads CASSYTQGAWEKLFF. Here the CDR3 DNA reads TGTGCCAGCAGTTATACTCAGGGGGCTTGGGAAAAACTGTTTTTT.

The gene calls are TRBV7-7 and TRBJ2-1; D uncertain. The CDR3 extends over 12 amino acids. Trimming took off 5 bases at V and 6 bases at J, with 8 bases between the two ends. Germline CDR1 is SSHAT and CDR2 is FNYEAQ (reference sequence). The CDR3 DNA sequence: TGTGCCAGCAGCGCAGATTCCAATGAGCAGTTCTTC. Translation gives CASSADSNEQFF.

The chain carries TRBV10-3 and TRBJ2-1; a possible D gene is TRBD2 (5 bases). This CDR3 has 12 residues. V dropped 1 base and J dropped 8 bases, with 6 bases sitting between them. Germline V lookup: CDR1 ENHRY, CDR2 SYGVKD. CDR3 nucleotides: TGTGCCATCAGTGAGTACGGGGATGAGCAGTTCTTC. Its translation: CAISEYGDEQFF.

As DNA, the CDR3 is TGTGCCAGCAGTGGACAGCGTGAATATGGCTACACCTTC. This codes for CASSGQREYGYTF. The chain recombines TRBV2 with TRBJ1-2; possibly TRBD1 for D (5 bases). This CDR3 has 13 amino acids. CDR1 and CDR2 from the germline V gene are SNHLY and FYNNEI. The germline V and J ends were trimmed by 4 bases and 5 bases, with 11 bases remaining between them.

V gene TRBV11-1 combines with J gene TRBJ2-2; D is perhaps TRBD1 (5 bases). Between the trimmed V and J ends, which lost 1 base and 4 bases, there was a span of 7 bases. This CDR3 has 14 amino acids. Germline CDR1 SGHAT, CDR2 FQDESV (reference sequence). The DNA for the CDR3 is TGTGCCAGCAGCTTAGGACAGCTCACCGGGGAGCTGTTTTTT. Translation gives CASSLGQLTGELFF.

A single count supports this clone. The rearrangement joins TRBV5-1 to TRBJ1-2; D gene unclear. The CDR3 length is 15 residues. Germline lookup yields CDR1 SGHRS and CDR2 YFSETQ. Trimming cost V 0 bases and J 4 bases, with 13 bases left between them. The CDR3 nucleotides read TGCGCCAGCAGCTTGGGAAGCGGTGGCGGCTATGGCTACACCTTC. This translates into CASSLGSGGGYGYTF.

The sample holds a few counts of this clone. The chain recombines TRBV28 with TRBJ1-2; TRBD1 aligns across 7 bases. The CDR3 sequence is 11 residues long. The V segment lost 11 bases and the J segment 1 base; nucleotides outside the gene matches: 1. Per the germline V gene, CDR1 is MDHEN and CDR2 is SYDVKM. CDR3: CAGQVNYGYTF. CDR3 nucleotide sequence: TGTGCCGGACAGGTTAACTATGGCTACACCTTC.

This clone was seen only a few times. This rearrangement joins TRBV5-1 to TRBJ1-2, with TRBD1 identical over 7 bases. Germline lookup yields CDR1 SGHRS and CDR2 YFSETQ. J lost 4 bases, V lost 4 bases, and 7 bases had no gene match. There are 14 residues in the CDR3. The CDR3 coding sequence is TGCGCCAGCAGCGACGACAGGGTACCCTATGGCTACACCTTC. This gives the protein CASSDDRVPYGYTF.

V is TRBV15 and J is TRBJ2-5; 11 nucleotides match TRBD2. The junction had 14 bases not matched to a gene; V was cut back by 3 bases and J by 5 bases. Germline-derived CDR1 and CDR2 are LNHNV and YYDKDF (reference sequence). The CDR3 has 18 residues. The CDR3 loop is CATSSGTVAGGIRETQYF. CDR3 DNA: TGTGCCACCAGCAGTGGAACTGTAGCGGGAGGGATTCGGGAGACCCAGTACTTC.

About this clone itself: The junction departs from germline at one end; a sequencing error may be responsible. The genes are TRBV7-7 and TRBJ2-1; D possibly corresponds to TRBD1 (6 bases). The germline CDR1 and CDR2 sequences are SSHAT and FNYEAQ (reference sequence). The CDR3 contains 14 residues. CDR3 nucleotide sequence: TGTGCTAGCAGCCCAACCCGGACAGCAAATGAGCAGTTCTTC. It specifies CASSPTRTANEQFF.

The V call is TRBV15, the J call TRBJ1-5; D possibly corresponds to TRBD1 (6 bases). This CDR3 contains 15 residues. Trimming pared 3 bases from V and 3 bases from J, leaving 12 bases between. CDR1 is LNHNV and CDR2 is YYDKDF in the germline V gene (reference sequence). The DNA for the CDR3 is TGTGCCACCAGCAGGATACAGGGAGACAATCAGCCCCAGCATTTT. Protein sequence: CATSRIQGDNQPQHF.

This clone came up a few times. V is TRBV7-2 and J is TRBJ1-2; 8 bases are shared with TRBD1. The V gene's germline CDR1 is SGHTA and CDR2 FQGNSA. Unmatched junction bases numbered 2, after V lost 2 bases and J lost 6 bases. CDR3 length: 13 residues. The CDR3 sequence is CASSLSRGHGYTF. DNA for the CDR3: TGTGCCAGCAGCTTATCCAGGGGGCATGGCTACACCTTC.

The chain uses TRBV9 and TRBJ1-1; 7 bases fit TRBD1. The CDR3 contains 14 residues. J lost 3 bases, V lost 3 bases, and 5 bases had no gene match. Germline CDR1 and CDR2: SGDLS and YYNGEE. Written as DNA, the CDR3 is TGTGCCAGCAGCGGAGGGGGCAGCGACACTGAAGCTTTCTTT. It yields the protein CASSGGGSDTEAFF.